This section outlines one T cell receptor beta chain sequence together with its context. As yet, its antigen is unknown. The authors isolated CD4+ T cells after less than eleven days of culture. Assay: immunoSEQ multiplex PCR; the TCRdb copy retains only in-frame clones and omits some. The data hold fewer than 35,000 clones, with 70% observed a single time. These data are taken from a study of vaccination effects on CD4 cells after COVID-19. Per the germline V gene, CDR1 is KGHSH and CDR2 is LQKENI. The V segment lost 5 bases and the J segment 7 bases; nucleotides outside the gene matches: 6. This CDR3 spans 14 amino acids.

The chain combines TRBV18 with TRBJ2-1; 9 bases match TRBD2. The TCR sequence derives from a human donor who received a COVID-19 vaccine. The sequences come from CD4+ T cells from PBMCs cultured without peptide, collected before COVID-19 vaccination. CDR3 loop: CASSSGTSSNEQFF. The CDR3 DNA follows: TGTGCCAGCTCATCAGGGACTAGCAGTAATGAGCAGTTCTTC. Variable domain in full (rest from reference TRBV18 and TRBJ2-1): NAGVMQNPRHLVRRRGQEARLRCSPMKGHSHVYWYRQLPEEGLKFMVYLQKENIIDESGMPKERFSAEFPKEGPSILRIQQVVRGDSAAYFCASSSGTSSNEQFFGPGTRLTVL.